This entry lists 27 T cell receptor beta chains sequenced from one sample in a study of identical twins. A single record per CDR3 protein comes from TCRdb applying MiXCR to the 5' RACE reads. This sample carries more than 400,000 distinct CDR3 sequences, around 15% of them seen once, and the ten largest clones take about 0.4%. The data were also submitted as part of a second study, on yellow fever vaccine responses in identical twins.

The sample consisted of CD4+ T cells sorted from blood. The receptors derive from a woman aged 18 to 35 in good health.

In its sample, this clonotype was seen a few times. The V and J genes are TRBV20-1 and TRBJ2-6; 9 bases fit TRBD2. The V segment lost 4 bases and the J segment 3 bases; nucleotides outside the gene matches: 7. This CDR3 is 16 amino acids long. CDR1 and CDR2 from the germline V gene are DFQATT and SNEGSKA (reference sequence). The CDR3 loop is CSAISSGVLGANVLTF. The CDR3 nucleotides read TGCAGTGCTATCTCTAGCGGGGTACTTGGGGCCAACGTCCTGACTTTC.

The gene calls are TRBV18 and TRBJ1-2, with 7 bases lining up with TRBD1. The CDR3 runs 16 residues. Germline V gene data show CDR1 as KGHSH and CDR2 as LQKENI. After removal of 6 bases from V and 4 bases from J, the junction contained 14 bases not matched to a gene. The chain's CDR3 is CASSPGLGQEIYGYTF. The DNA of the CDR3 is TGTGCCAGCTCCCCGGGGTTAGGACAGGAGATCTATGGCTACACCTTC.

The genes are TRBV5-5 and TRBJ1-2; 9 positions agree with TRBD1. This CDR3 is 16 amino acids long. Germline lookup yields CDR1 SGHKS and CDR2 YYEKEE (reference sequence). After removal of 2 bases from V and 2 bases from J, the junction contained 7 bases not matched to a gene. CDR3 loop: CASSLGFGTGNYGYTF. Written as DNA, the CDR3 is TGTGCCAGCAGCTTAGGATTTGGGACAGGGAACTATGGCTACACCTTC.

This chain joins TRBV12-3 or TRBV12-4 and TRBJ2-5; TRBD2 is a possible D gene (5 bases). This CDR3 has 16 amino acids. V lost 8 bases and J lost 4, with 23 bases in between. CDR3: CASCPDLGSNAETQYF. In DNA form, the CDR3 reads TGTGCCAGCTGTCCCGACCTGGGGAGCAACGCAGAGACCCAGTACTTC.

J is TRBJ1-2 and V is TRBV20-1; 7 nucleotides align to TRBD1. CDR1 and CDR2 from the germline V gene are DFQATT and SNEGSKA (reference sequence). The CDR3 is 14 residues long. V lost 3 bases and J lost 4; bases outside the gene matches: 8. The CDR3 reads CSAREQGNPYGYTF. CDR3 coding DNA: TGCAGTGCTAGGGAACAGGGGAATCCCTATGGCTACACCTTC.

The J gene is TRBJ2-4, the V gene TRBV6-1; 9 positions agree with TRBD1. The J segment lost 4 bases and the V segment lost 5 bases, leaving 6 bases of the junction unmatched. The CDR3 runs to 15 residues. The germline V gene has CDR1 MNHNS and CDR2 SASEGT. The CDR3 nucleotides are TGTGCCAGCAGTCGAACGGGACAGGGAAAAAACATTCAGTACTTC. This encodes CASSRTGQGKNIQYF.

This clonotype was seen only a few times. The V call is TRBV11-2, the J call TRBJ1-2; D gene unclear. The ends were cut back, 5 bases at V and 4 bases at J, with 14 bases in the middle. CDR1 is SGHAT and CDR2 is FQNNGV in the germline V gene. The CDR3 is made up of 14 amino acids. Here the CDR3 DNA reads TGTGCCAGCAGCCCCGCCGTGGCGGGCTATGGCTACACCTTC. Protein sequence: CASSPAVAGYGYTF. The variable domain in full, completed from reference TRBV11-2 and TRBJ1-2, reads EAGVAQSPRYKIIEKRQSVAFWCNPISGHATLYWYQQILGQGPKLLIQFQNNGVVDDSQLPKDRFSAERLKGVDSTLKIQPAKLEDSAVYLCASSPAVAGYGYTFGSGTRLTVV.

The sample holds many counts of this clonotype. The chain carries TRBV12-3 or TRBV12-4 and TRBJ1-2, with 9 bases fitting TRBD1. This CDR3 has 13 residues. V lost 0 bases and J lost 9; bases outside the gene matches: 2. The CDR3 here is CASSLAGQGRYTF. The DNA of the CDR3 is TGTGCCAGCAGTTTAGCCGGACAGGGGCGCTACACCTTC.

This sequence joins TRBV29-1 and TRBJ2-1, with 15 bases aligning to TRBD2. The CDR3 contains 18 residues. CDR1 and CDR2 (germline): SQVTM, ANQGSEA. V was clipped by 1 base and J by 4 bases; unmatched bases: 8. The CDR3 sequence is CSVEVVPGLAGGYNEQFF. Here the CDR3 DNA reads TGCAGCGTTGAAGTGGTCCCGGGACTAGCGGGAGGATACAATGAGCAGTTCTTC.

This clonotype was seen ten or more times. The genes are TRBV12-3 or TRBV12-4 and TRBJ2-3; D might be TRBD1 (5 bases). V was pared by 8 bases and J by 6 bases, with 15 bases between. CDR3 length: 13 amino acids. For the CDR3, the DNA is TGTGCCAGCCGCTATGGGGCCGGGGATACGCAGTATTTT. Translation gives CASRYGAGDTQYF.

The V call is TRBV12-3 or TRBV12-4, the J call TRBJ2-1; TRBD2 might be the D (5 bases). V lost 2 bases, J lost 2 bases, and 10 bases lay in between. The CDR3 is 15 residues long. CDR3 coding DNA: TGTGCCAGCAGTTTAATGGGAGCCACCTACAATGAGCAGTTCTTC. The encoded protein is CASSLMGATYNEQFF.

This clonotype appeared a single time. Given a much more abundant clone one base away, this may be a read error. The chain joins TRBV12-3 or TRBV12-4 to TRBJ2-1; 12 bases match TRBD2. The CDR3 sequence is 17 residues long. Written as DNA, the CDR3 is TGTGCCTGCAGTTTAGCGCGGCTAGCGGGAGGGCGTAGTGAGCAGTTCTTC. Its protein is CACSLARLAGGRSEQFF.

This clonotype was found a few times. This sequence joins TRBV2 and TRBJ2-2; D may be TRBD1 or TRBD2 (5 bases each). The length of the CDR3 is 15 residues. Deletions cut 6 bases from V and 0 bases from J, with 11 bases between. Per the germline V gene, CDR1 is SNHLY and CDR2 is FYNNEI. The CDR3 is CASRGDGTNTGELFF. CDR3 sequence (DNA): TGTGCCAGCAGGGGGGACGGGACGAACACCGGGGAGCTGTTTTTT.

The chain joins TRBV15 to TRBJ1-3; 7 bases align to TRBD1. The CDR3 runs to 16 residues. The V segment lost 4 bases and the J segment 2 bases; nucleotides outside the gene matches: 8. The germline CDR1 and CDR2 sequences are LNHNV and YYDKDF (reference sequence). As DNA, the CDR3 is TGTGCCACCAGCAAAGACAGGGTCCAGGCTGGAAACACCATATATTTT. It translates to CATSKDRVQAGNTIYF. Looking up the rest from reference TRBV15 and TRBJ1-3 gives the full variable domain: DAMVIQNPRYQVTQFGKPVTLSCSQTLNHNVMYWYQQKSSQAPKLLFHYYDKDFNNEADTPDNFQSRRPNTSFCFLDIRSPGLGDTAMYLCATSKDRVQAGNTIYFGEGSWLTVV.

This chain connects TRBV12-3 or TRBV12-4 to TRBJ1-2, with D unresolved. This CDR3 comprises 13 residues. Trimming took 1 base from V and 6 from J, leaving 9 bases between them. The CDR3 is CASSLVMYNGYTF. CDR3 bases: TGTGCCAGCAGTTTAGTAATGTACAATGGCTACACCTTC.

The genes are TRBV6-1 and TRBJ2-1, with 7 bases aligning to TRBD1. The V gene's germline CDR1 is MNHNS and CDR2 SASEGT. V gave up 0 bases and J gave up 1 base; unmatched junction bases: 6. This CDR3 spans 17 amino acids. CDR3: CASSEAKRGQSYNEQFF. Here the CDR3 DNA reads TGTGCCAGCAGTGAAGCGAAAAGGGGACAGTCCTACAATGAGCAGTTCTTC.

The chain has TRBV7-8 and TRBJ2-1; D uncertain. CDR3 size: 17 residues. V lost 3 bases and J 0 bases, leaving 15 bases between the germline ends. CDR1 is SGHVS, CDR2 FQNEAQ, per germline. The CDR3 nucleotides are TGTGCCAGCAGCTTCAGTCGGCTCCCATCCTCCTACAATGAGCAGTTCTTC. It translates to CASSFSRLPSSYNEQFF.

This clonotype was detected a few times. The chain carries TRBV27 and TRBJ2-1; 9 nucleotides match TRBD2. V shed 5 bases and J 4 bases; nucleotides not matched to a gene: 9. The CDR3 spans 16 residues. Germline values: CDR1 MNHEY, CDR2 SMNVEV (reference sequence). This CDR3 is CASSPTPAGGYNEQFF. In nucleotides, the CDR3 is TGTGCCAGCAGTCCCACCCCAGCGGGAGGTTACAATGAGCAGTTCTTC.

V and J are TRBV20-1 and TRBJ2-2; the D gene is possibly TRBD1 (5 bases). CDR1 is DFQATT, CDR2 SNEGSKA, per germline (reference sequence). This CDR3 region has 14 residues. Deletions cut 3 bases from V and 2 bases from J, with 10 bases between. CDR3 in DNA: TGCAGTGCTAGCGCCCAGGGTAACACCGGGGAGCTGTTTTTT. This gives the protein CSASAQGNTGELFF.

The genes are TRBV28 and TRBJ1-1; the D is unclear. Germline-derived CDR1 and CDR2 are MDHEN and SYDVKM. The CDR3 consists of 15 residues. With 6 bases removed from V and 4 bases from J, the gap between germline ends came to 18 bases. The DNA for the CDR3 is TGTGCCAGCAGGCCCGGTGGCACAAAGGGCACTGAAGCTTTCTTT. It encodes CASRPGGTKGTEAFF. Looking up the rest from reference TRBV28 and TRBJ1-1 gives the full variable domain: DVKVTQSSRYLVKRTGEKVFLECVQDMDHENMFWYRQDPGLGLRLIYFSYDVKMKEKGDIPEGYSVSREKKERFSLILESASTNQTSMYLCASRPGGTKGTEAFFGQGTRLTVV.

This clonotype was observed a handful of times. J is TRBJ2-7 and V is TRBV12-5; 7 bases are shared with TRBD1. Germline CDR1 and CDR2: LGHNT and FRNRAP. CDR3 length: 12 amino acids. The CDR3 nucleotides read TGTGCCACAGGGGCAGGATCCTACGAGCAGTACGTC. Protein sequence: CATGAGSYEQYV.

This sequence joins TRBV12-3 or TRBV12-4 and TRBJ2-1; 7 bases map to TRBD2. Losses at the gene ends were 6 bases for V and 9 bases for J; bases not matched to a gene: 17. The CDR3 is made up of 16 amino acids. This chain's CDR3 is CASSPNYAGASSEQFF. The CDR3 DNA reads TGTGCCAGCAGCCCTAATTACGCGGGAGCCTCGAGTGAGCAGTTCTTC.

This chain connects TRBV6-2 or TRBV6-3 to TRBJ1-1; D is uncertain. Trimming took off 2 bases at V and 3 bases at J, with 4 bases between the two ends. Per the germline V gene, CDR1 is MNHEY and CDR2 is SVGEGT. The CDR3 is 12 residues long. This chain's CDR3 is CASSYGYTEAFF. CDR3 in DNA: TGTGCCAGCAGTTACGGGTACACTGAAGCTTTCTTT.

Only a few counts were recorded for this clonotype. The chain employs TRBV24-1 and TRBJ1-1; a possible D gene is TRBD1 (5 bases). V was pared by 9 bases and J by 4 bases, with 14 bases between. The CDR3 runs to 13 residues. CDR1 is KGHDR, CDR2 SFDVKD, per germline. CDR3 nucleotides: TGTGCCACCTCAGGGCCCAAGGGCACTGAAGCTTTCTTT. Protein: CATSGPKGTEAFF.

The genes are TRBV7-6 and TRBJ2-2; the match to TRBD2 covers 13 bases. Germline CDR1 is SGHVS and CDR2 is FNYEAQ. The CDR3 sequence is 16 residues long. The trim removed 5 bases at V and 6 bases at J, leaving 6 bases unmatched. The CDR3 region is CASSLNGLAGAGELFF. DNA for the CDR3: TGTGCCAGCAGCCTCAACGGACTAGCGGGAGCCGGGGAGCTGTTTTTT.

This clonotype was recorded at least ten times. This chain links TRBV6-6 with TRBJ2-7; D ambiguous. This CDR3 has 13 amino acids. Germline CDR1 is MNHNY and CDR2 is SVGAGI (reference sequence). V was trimmed by 0 bases and J by 6 bases, leaving 9 bases between them. The CDR3 sequence: CASSYSASLEQYF. The CDR3 DNA reads TGTGCCAGCAGTTACTCGGCCTCTCTCGAGCAGTACTTC.

This chain connects TRBV4-1 to TRBJ2-5; D is possibly TRBD1 (5 bases). Trimming left V 5 bases short and J 4 bases short, with 14 bases between. The germline V gene encodes CDR1 MGHRA and CDR2 YSYEKL. This CDR3 region has 14 residues. The CDR3 is CASSARADRETQYF. The CDR3 nucleotides are TGCGCCAGCAGCGCCCGGGCCGACAGAGAGACCCAGTACTTC.